This TCR beta chain was identified in a study of shared clonotypes between healthy human individuals. Overall study findings and caveats: Non-shared clonotypes had lower generation probabilities than clonotypes shared by all four sorted-subset donors.

Produced via immunoSEQ multiplex PCR; TCRdb's table is partial and in-frame only. The profile shows approximately 2,300,000 clones, 85% to 95% of them singletons. In germline, CDR1 is SGHRS, CDR2 YFSETQ. Unmatched junction bases numbered 6, after V lost 7 bases and J lost 2 bases. CDR3 length equals 13 residues. In regard to this clone: What it recognizes is unknown.

This TCR was recovered from a man between 18 and 29 years old in good health. Some clones in this sample may be carry-over from other donors' samples. The chain couples TRBV5-1 to TRBJ2-7; 7 bases line up with TRBD1. The sequenced sample was naive CD4+ T cells from PBMCs. Sample subset: CD45RA+ positively selected. The CDR3 reads CASGETGPYEQYF. The CDR3 nucleotides are TGCGCCAGCGGGGAGACAGGGCCCTACGAGCAGTACTTC. The whole variable domain, filled in from reference TRBV5-1 and TRBJ2-7, reads KAGVTQTPRYLIKTRGQQVTLSCSPISGHRSVSWYQQTPGQGLQFLFEYFSETQRNKGNFPGRFSGRQFSNSRSEMNVSTLELGDSALYLCASGETGPYEQYFGPGTRLTVT.